This is a list of T cell receptor beta chains from one sample in a study of blood T cell repertoires in COVID-19. The repertoire was sequenced with immunoSEQ multiplex PCR; TCRdb's copy has only in-frame clones and lacks some. The sample holds about 210,000 clones, 85% seen once. Sequencing was carried out using peripheral blood. All receptors come from a man aged 60 to 69 with COVID-19, enrolled during active disease. Each CDR3 is given with its conserved first and last residue. A D gene is named only where the DNA matches it firmly. Rows may omit the clone size; those that give it use once, few, many or a size class.

TGCGCCAGCAGGGGGAGGTCGAACACCGGGGAGCTGTTTTTT	CASRGRSNTGELFF	NA	14	TRBJ2-2	TRBV5-1	few
TGTGCCAGCAGTTCAAGGACAGGCGACGGGGGCTATGGCTACACCTTC	CASSSRTGDGGYGYTF	TRBD1	16	TRBJ1-2	TRBV6-5	NA
TGTGCCAGCAGTCCCAGGGGATGGGGTAATTCACCCCTCCACTTT	CASSPRGWGNSPLHF	NA	15	TRBJ1-6	TRBV27	NA
TGTGCCAGCAGCCAAGAACGGGAGGGGACTGAAGCTTTCTTT	CASSQEREGTEAFF	NA	14	TRBJ1-1	TRBV4-2	NA
TGTGCCATCAGTGACATTTTGAGAGGGTACGAGCAGTACTTC	CAISDILRGYEQYF	NA	14	TRBJ2-7	TRBV10-3	NA
TGTGCCAGCAGTTACTTTCGGGGTGTTGAAGCTTTCTTT	CASSYFRGVEAFF	NA	13	TRBJ1-1	TRBV6-2/TRBV6-3	NA
TGTGCCAGCAGCCAAGACAGGGGGCTTTGGGGAAACACCATATATTTT	CASSQDRGLWGNTIYF	TRBD1	16	TRBJ1-3	TRBV4-2	NA
TGTGCTAGTGGTCCCCGGACAGGGTACAATGAGCAGTTCTTC	CASGPRTGYNEQFF	TRBD1	14	TRBJ2-1	TRBV12-5	NA
TGTGCCAGTAGCATTCTGGACAGGAACGCTGAAGCTTTCTTT	CASSILDRNAEAFF	TRBD1	14	TRBJ1-1	TRBV19	NA
TGTGCCAGCAGCTTGGACGGGAATCAGCCCCAGCATTTT	CASSLDGNQPQHF	NA	13	TRBJ1-5	TRBV5-5	NA
TGTGCCAGCACCCCCCGGGGGAGTCCCTACAATGAGCAGTTCTTC	CASTPRGSPYNEQFF	NA	15	TRBJ2-1	TRBV7-9	NA
TGTGCCAGCAGCCCTCGGACAGGGGGCGGAAAGACCCAGTACTTC	CASSPRTGGGKTQYF	TRBD1	15	TRBJ2-5	TRBV28	NA
TGTGCCAGCAGCTTAGGCAGGGGCGGATGGAGCTCCTACAATGAGCAGTTCTTC	CASSLGRGGWSSYNEQFF	NA	18	TRBJ2-1	TRBV7-2	NA
TGTGCCTGGGGACAGGGGTCCAATCAGCCCCAGCATTTT	CAWGQGSNQPQHF	TRBD1	13	TRBJ1-5	TRBV30	NA
TGTGCCAGTAGTTACGGGACAGGGGGTAATTCACCCCTCCACTTT	CASSYGTGGNSPLHF	TRBD1	15	TRBJ1-6	TRBV19	NA
TGTGCCAGCACGGGGACAATTTTTCAGCCCCAGCATTTT	CASTGTIFQPQHF	NA	13	TRBJ1-5	TRBV12-3/TRBV12-4	NA
TGTGCCAGCAGCTTGCAGACGAGGACAGATACGCAGTATTTT	CASSLQTRTDTQYF	NA	14	TRBJ2-3	TRBV5-6	NA
TGTGCCAGCAGTCCAGGACAGGGCTTTTACAATGAGCAGTTCTTC	CASSPGQGFYNEQFF	TRBD1	15	TRBJ2-1	TRBV2	NA
TGTGCCAGCAGTGAAACTGACTACTCTGGAAACACCATATATTTT	CASSETDYSGNTIYF	NA	15	TRBJ1-3	TRBV6-1	NA
TGCAGTGCTAGAGCAGGGCACGAGCAGTACTTC	CSARAGHEQYF	NA	11	TRBJ2-7	TRBV20-1	NA
TGCGCCAGCAGCTATCCTCAGGGGACAAAAACCTACAATGAGCAGTTCTTC	CASSYPQGTKTYNEQFF	NA	17	TRBJ2-1	TRBV5-1	once
TGTGCCAGCAGCCCCGGGGATACGCAGTATTTT	CASSPGDTQYF	NA	11	TRBJ2-3	TRBV28	NA
TGTGCCAGCAGCCCAACGACAGGCGTCTATGGCTACACCTTC	CASSPTTGVYGYTF	NA	14	TRBJ1-2	TRBV7-9	NA
TGTGCCAGCAGTTGGGCGGGGATCAATCAGCCCCAGCATTTT	CASSWAGINQPQHF	NA	14	TRBJ1-5	TRBV28	NA
TGTGCCAGCAGCGCAACCCTCCGCGGGGGAGAGACCCAGTACTTC	CASSATLRGGETQYF	TRBD2	15	TRBJ2-5	TRBV7-9	NA
TGTGCCAGCAGCTTAAGGCGGGGGATAGATGGCTACACCTTC	CASSLRRGIDGYTF	NA	14	TRBJ1-2	TRBV7-3	NA